This record covers a single T cell receptor (beta chain). Method: immunoSEQ multiplex PCR; TCRdb's copy keeps in-frame clones and lacks some. The data contain some 300,000 clones, over 85% of them singletons. The entry originates in a study of blood T cell repertoires in COVID-19. Study information: Samples taken during acute and convalescent COVID-19 were collected in the United States, Italy and Spain.

Trimming shortened V by 5 bases and J by 0 bases, and 5 bases separated the two germline ends. In germline, CDR1 is SEHNR, CDR2 FQNEAQ (reference sequence). This CDR3 region has 13 residues. The specimen sequenced was PBMCs or T cells enriched from blood (not recorded which). The TCR sequence derives from a woman aged 45-65 years who had been exposed to COVID-19. The chain has TRBV7-9 and TRBJ1-3; no reliable D call. The CDR3 spells CASSIGSGNTIYF. The CDR3, as DNA: TGTGCCAGCAGCATCGGCTCTGGAAACACCATATATTTT.